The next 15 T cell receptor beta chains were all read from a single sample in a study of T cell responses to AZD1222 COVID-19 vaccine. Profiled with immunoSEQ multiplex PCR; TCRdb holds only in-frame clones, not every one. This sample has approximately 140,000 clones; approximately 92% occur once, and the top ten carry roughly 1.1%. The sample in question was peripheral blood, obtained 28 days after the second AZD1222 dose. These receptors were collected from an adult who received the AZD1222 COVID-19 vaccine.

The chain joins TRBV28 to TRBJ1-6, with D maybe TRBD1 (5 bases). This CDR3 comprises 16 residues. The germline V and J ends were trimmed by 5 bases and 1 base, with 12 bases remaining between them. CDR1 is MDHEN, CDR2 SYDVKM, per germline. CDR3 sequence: CASSPPRGSYNSPLHF. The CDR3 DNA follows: TGTGCCAGCAGTCCCCCAAGGGGTTCCTATAATTCACCCCTCCACTTT.

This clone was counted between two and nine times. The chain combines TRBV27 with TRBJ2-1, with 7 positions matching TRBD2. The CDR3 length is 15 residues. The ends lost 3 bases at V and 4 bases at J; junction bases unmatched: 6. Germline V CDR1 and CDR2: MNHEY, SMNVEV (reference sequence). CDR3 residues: CASSFPLADYNEQFF. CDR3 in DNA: TGTGCCAGCAGTTTCCCGCTAGCGGATTACAATGAGCAGTTCTTC.

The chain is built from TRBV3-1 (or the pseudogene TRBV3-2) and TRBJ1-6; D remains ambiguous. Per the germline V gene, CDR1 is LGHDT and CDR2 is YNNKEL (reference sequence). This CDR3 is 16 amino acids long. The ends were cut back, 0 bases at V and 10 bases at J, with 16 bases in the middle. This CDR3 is CASSQEMDLGRSPLHF. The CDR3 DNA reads TGTGCCAGCAGCCAAGAAATGGACTTGGGTAGATCACCCCTCCACTTT.

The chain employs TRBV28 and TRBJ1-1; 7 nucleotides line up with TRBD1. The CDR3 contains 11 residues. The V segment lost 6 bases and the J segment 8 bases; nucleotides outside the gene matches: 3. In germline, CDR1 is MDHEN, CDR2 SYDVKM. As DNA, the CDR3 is TGTGCCAGCAGAGACAGGGAGGAAGCTTTCTTT. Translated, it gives CASRDREEAFF.

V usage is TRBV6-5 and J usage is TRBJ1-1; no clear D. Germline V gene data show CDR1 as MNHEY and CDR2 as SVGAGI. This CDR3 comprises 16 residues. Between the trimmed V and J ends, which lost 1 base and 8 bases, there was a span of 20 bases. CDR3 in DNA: TGTGCCAGCAGTTACTTCCCGACAAATCTCGCTTCCGAAGCTTTCTTT. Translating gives CASSYFPTNLASEAFF.

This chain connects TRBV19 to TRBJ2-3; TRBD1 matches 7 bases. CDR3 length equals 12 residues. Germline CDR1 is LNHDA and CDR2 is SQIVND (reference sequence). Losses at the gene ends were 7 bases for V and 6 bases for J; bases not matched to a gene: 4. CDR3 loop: CASTNRGDTQYF. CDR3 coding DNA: TGTGCCAGTACCAACAGGGGCGATACGCAGTATTTT.

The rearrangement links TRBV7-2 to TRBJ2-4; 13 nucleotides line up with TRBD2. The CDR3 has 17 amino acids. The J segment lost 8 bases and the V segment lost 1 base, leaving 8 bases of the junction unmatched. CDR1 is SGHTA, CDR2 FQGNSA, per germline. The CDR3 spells CASSLGTSGSGLDIQYF. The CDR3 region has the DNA TGTGCCAGCAGCTTAGGGACTAGCGGGAGTGGATTGGACATTCAGTACTTC.

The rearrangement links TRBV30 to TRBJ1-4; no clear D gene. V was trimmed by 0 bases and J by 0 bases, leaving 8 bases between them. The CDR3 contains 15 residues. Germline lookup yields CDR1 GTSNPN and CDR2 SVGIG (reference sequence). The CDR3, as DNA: TGTGCCTGGAGTGTAATGTCAGCAACTAATGAAAAACTGTTTTTT. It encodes CAWSVMSATNEKLFF.

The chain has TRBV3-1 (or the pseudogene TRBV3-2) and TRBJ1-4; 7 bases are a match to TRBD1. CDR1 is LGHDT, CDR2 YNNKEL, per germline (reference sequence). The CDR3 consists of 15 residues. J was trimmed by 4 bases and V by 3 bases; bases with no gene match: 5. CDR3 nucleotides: TGTGCCAGCAGCCAGTACCGGGACAGTAATGAAAAACTGTTTTTT. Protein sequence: CASSQYRDSNEKLFF.

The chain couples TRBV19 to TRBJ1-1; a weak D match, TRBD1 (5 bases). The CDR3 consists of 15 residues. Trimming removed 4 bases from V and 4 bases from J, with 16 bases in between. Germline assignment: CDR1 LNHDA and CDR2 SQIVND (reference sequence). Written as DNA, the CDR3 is TGTGCCAGTAGTAGTGGAGCCAGGGCGTCCACTGAAGCTTTCTTT. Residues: CASSSGARASTEAFF.

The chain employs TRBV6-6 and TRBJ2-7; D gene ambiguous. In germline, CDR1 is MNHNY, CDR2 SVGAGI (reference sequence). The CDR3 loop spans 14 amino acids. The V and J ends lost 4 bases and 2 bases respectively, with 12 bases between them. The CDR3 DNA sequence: TGTGCCAGCAGTTCCCGTGCTGGTACCTACGAGCAGTACTTC. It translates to CASSSRAGTYEQYF.

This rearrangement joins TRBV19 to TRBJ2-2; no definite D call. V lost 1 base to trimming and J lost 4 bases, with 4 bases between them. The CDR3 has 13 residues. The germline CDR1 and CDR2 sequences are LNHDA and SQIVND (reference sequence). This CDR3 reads CASSIGATGELFF. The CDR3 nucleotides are TGTGCCAGTAGTATAGGAGCCACCGGGGAGCTGTTTTTT.

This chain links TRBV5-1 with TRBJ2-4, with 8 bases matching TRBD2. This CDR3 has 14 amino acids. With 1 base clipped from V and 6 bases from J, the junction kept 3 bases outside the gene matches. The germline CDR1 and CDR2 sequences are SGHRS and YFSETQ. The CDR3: CASSLSGSRNIQYF. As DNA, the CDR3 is TGCGCCAGCAGCTTGAGCGGGAGTAGAAACATTCAGTACTTC.

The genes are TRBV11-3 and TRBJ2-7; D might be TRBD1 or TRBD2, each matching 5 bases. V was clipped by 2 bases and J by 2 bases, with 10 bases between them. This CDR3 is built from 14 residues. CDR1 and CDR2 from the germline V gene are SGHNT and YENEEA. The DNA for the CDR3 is TGTGCCAGCAGCTTAACGACAGCGGCCTACGAGCAGTACTTC. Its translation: CASSLTTAAYEQYF.

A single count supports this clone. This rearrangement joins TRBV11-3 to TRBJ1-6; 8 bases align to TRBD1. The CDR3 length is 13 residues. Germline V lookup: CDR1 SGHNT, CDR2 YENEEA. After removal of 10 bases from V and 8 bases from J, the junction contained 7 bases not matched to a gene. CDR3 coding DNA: TGTGCCACCCAGGACAGGGTTGATTCACCCCTCCACTTT. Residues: CATQDRVDSPLHF.